Detailed here is one TCR beta chain. Its target is unknown. The data derive from a study of cytomegalovirus exposure and HLA in healthy donors. The PCR contained 60 Vbeta and 13 Jbeta primers. Some clones are missing from TCRdb's copy, which holds only in-frame ones; the method was immunoSEQ multiplex PCR. Here the sample spans over 100,000 clones, under 85% being singletons. This CDR3 spans 14 amino acids. The J segment lost 4 bases and the V segment lost 4 bases, leaving 5 bases of the junction unmatched. Germline assignment: CDR1 SGDLS and CDR2 YYNGEE. Study outcomes and limitations: Altogether, 150 to 200 TCR beta chains were recorded as cytomegalovirus-associated.

The clonotype comes from a male donor in good health and CMV-seropositive. This chain joins TRBV9 and TRBJ1-3; TRBD1 agrees at 7 bases. Material: PBMCs. CDR3 nucleotides: TGTGCCAGCAGCCTGACAGGGACCGGAAACACCATATATTTT. Its protein is CASSLTGTGNTIYF.